This TCR beta chain is from a study of T cell repertoires in cytomegalovirus infection. Study findings and constraints: Dominating the ex vivo response were HLA-C-restricted CMV-specific TCR beta clonotypes. The study identified carriers of CMV plus the relevant HLA from cumulative public TCR beta family frequency.

Notes on this clonotype: What it recognizes is unknown.

A single record per CDR3 protein comes from TCRdb applying MiXCR to the reads. The sample yields 400,000 or so distinct CDR3 sequences, 31% seen once. Germline CDR1 is SGHVS and CDR2 is FQNEAQ. The CDR3 has 15 amino acids. The V end lost 5 bases, the J end lost 2 bases, and 14 bases lay between the germline ends. The specimen sequenced was PBMCs. The TCR comes from a human donor in good health (CMV status not recorded). Some clones in this sample may be carry-over from other donors' samples. The chain has TRBV7-8 and TRBJ2-3, with D possibly called TRBD1 or TRBD2 (5 bases each). The CDR3 sequence is CASSPGTVNTDTQYF. The CDR3 DNA reads as TGTGCCAGCAGCCCCGGGACGGTCAACACAGATACGCAGTATTTT. The full variable domain, in which reference TRBV7-8 and TRBJ2-3 provide the parts outside the CDR3, is GAGVSQSPRYKVAKRGQDVALRCDPISGHVSLFWYQQALGQGPEFLTYFQNEAQLDKSGLPSDRFFAERPEGSVSTLKIQRTQQEDSAVYLCASSPGTVNTDTQYFGPGTRLTVL.